The 10 T cell receptor beta chains listed next were all sequenced from one sample in a study of post-analysis software for immune sequencing data. Study outcomes and limitations: About 5 TRBV segments were more frequent in patients than controls; TRBV5-6, TRBV5-1 and TRBV20-1 belonged to this group.

No antigen has been identified for these receptors. Unique molecular identifiers were present in the TCR beta cDNA libraries. TCRdb re-called the PCR reads through MiXCR, storing one row per CDR3 protein. In the table there are hundreds of thousands of distinct CDR3 sequences, roughly three fifths of which are singletons. The specimen was blood. These receptors were collected from a girl aged 2 to 9 with multiple sclerosis.

The gene calls are TRBV5-5 and TRBJ2-3; 8 bases agree with TRBD1. V lost 3 bases to trimming and J lost 0 bases; unmatched junction nucleotides: 9. Germline lookup yields CDR1 SGHKS and CDR2 YYEKEE (reference sequence). The CDR3 consists of 17 residues. CDR3 sequence (DNA): TGTGCCAGCAGCTATCACGCGGACAGGGAAAGCACAGATACGCAGTATTTT. Protein sequence: CASSYHADRESTDTQYF. The entire variable domain, with the rest obtained from reference TRBV5-5 and TRBJ2-3, is as follows: DAGVTQSPTHLIKTRGQQVTLRCSPISGHKSVSWYQQVLGQGPQFIFQYYEKEERGRGNFPDRFSARQFPNYSSELNVNALLLGDSALYLCASSYHADRESTDTQYFGPGTRLTVL.

The rearrangement joins TRBV5-5 to TRBJ2-5, with 10 nucleotides matching TRBD1. The V segment lost 2 bases and the J segment 4 bases; nucleotides outside the gene matches: 5. Germline assignment: CDR1 SGHKS and CDR2 YYEKEE (reference sequence). The length of the CDR3 is 15 residues. The CDR3 sequence: CASSFTGTGAETQYF. As DNA, the CDR3 is TGTGCCAGCAGCTTTACCGGGACAGGGGCAGAGACCCAGTACTTC.

The V call is TRBV11-2, the J call TRBJ2-1, with D possibly being TRBD2 (6 bases). The ends were cut back, 3 bases at V and 9 bases at J, with 12 bases in the middle. The CDR3 contains 13 residues. Germline V gene lookup returns CDR1 SGHAT and CDR2 FQNNGV. For the CDR3, the DNA is TGTGCCAGCAGCTTCGGCGGGGAGCTTGAGCAGTTCTTC. It is translated as CASSFGGELEQFF.

In this sample, this clonotype turned up a few times. The chain carries TRBV20-1 and TRBJ2-5, with D possibly being TRBD2 (5 bases). Trimming left V 3 bases short and J 4 bases short, with 12 bases between. In germline, CDR1 is DFQATT, CDR2 SNEGSKA (reference sequence). CDR3 size: 13 residues. CDR3 coding DNA: TGCAGTGCTAGGCCCGGGGAGATAGAGACCCAGTACTTC. Translated, it gives CSARPGEIETQYF.

This clonotype was found a few times. Its ends do not fully match the called genes, so a read error is possible. The chain couples TRBV7-6 to TRBJ2-5; 8 bases map to TRBD2. The CDR3 is made up of 13 amino acids. Germline V gives CDR1 SGHVS, CDR2 FNYEAQ. The CDR3 reads CASSFRGGETRYF. CDR3 nucleotides: TGTGCCAGCAGCTTCCGGGGGGGAGAGACCCGGTACTTC.

The chain is built from TRBV20-1 and TRBJ2-1, with 13 positions matching TRBD2. The V gene's germline CDR1 is DFQATT and CDR2 SNEGSKA (reference sequence). This CDR3 contains 16 residues. The junction had 5 bases not matched to a gene; V was cut back by 3 bases and J by 3 bases. As DNA, the CDR3 is TGCAGTGCTAGGCTGGGACTAGCGGGAAGCTACAATGAGCAGTTCTTC. As protein: CSARLGLAGSYNEQFF.

The V and J genes are TRBV5-1 and TRBJ2-5; 8 nucleotides agree with TRBD2. The closer fit of TRBJ2-7 to the DNA end suggests the J call may be wrong. The germline V gene has CDR1 SGHRS and CDR2 YFSETQ. This CDR3 comprises 15 residues. The CDR3 is CASSKATSAPYEQYF. CDR3 coding DNA: TGCGCCAGCAGCAAAGCGACTAGCGCTCCCTACGAGCAGTACTTC.

V usage is TRBV12-3 or TRBV12-4 and J usage is TRBJ2-1; TRBD2 matches at 15 bases. The CDR3 has 15 amino acids. The V and J ends lost 6 bases and 7 bases, in that order; junction bases with no gene match: 4. The CDR3 nucleotides are TGTGCCAGCAGCCGGACTAGCGGGGGGGTGAATGAGCAGTTCTTC. This sequence encodes CASSRTSGGVNEQFF.

The rearrangement joins TRBV20-1 to TRBJ2-4; 9 nucleotides line up with TRBD1. The CDR3 extends over 14 amino acids. V dropped 1 base and J dropped 6; count of bases not matched to a gene: 4. Germline V gene lookup returns CDR1 DFQATT and CDR2 SNEGSKA (reference sequence). CDR3 loop: CSARGGTGPNIQYF. In DNA, the CDR3 is TGCAGTGCTAGAGGTGGGACAGGGCCAAACATTCAGTACTTC.

The chain is built from TRBV29-1 and TRBJ2-1; TRBD1 might be the D (6 bases). Germline V CDR1 and CDR2: SQVTM, ANQGSEA. V shed 7 bases and J shed 0 bases, with 13 bases lying between them. The CDR3 is 14 residues long. CDR3 residues: CSARTASSYNEQFF. For the CDR3, the DNA is TGCAGCGCAAGGACAGCCAGCTCCTACAATGAGCAGTTCTTC.